This TCR beta chain derives from a study of vaccination effects on CD4 cells after COVID-19. The study, taken as a whole, reports: Sampling in the study covered few convalescent patients and included no early post-infection timepoints.

As for this clone: Its antigen is as yet unknown.

V lost 1 base, J lost 2 bases, and 17 bases lay in between. The germline gives CDR1 MRHNA, CDR2 SNTAGT. CDR3 size: 17 residues. Viral peptide pool expansion of antigen-specific CD4+ T cells preceded sequencing in the ViraFEST assay. Culture lasted about ten days before CD4+ T cell isolation. A few million PBMC were seeded per well and grown in the presence of roughly 11 IU/ml IL-2 and 8.5 to 10 ug/ml peptides. Measured with immunoSEQ multiplex PCR; TCRdb has only the in-frame clones, and not every one. The table records some 15,000 clones, over 65% of them present only once. Sequencing used CD4+ T cells from PBMCs cultured with HCoV-229E spike peptides, obtained before COVID-19 vaccination. This sequence was found in a human donor who received a COVID-19 vaccine. The chain uses TRBV6-4 and TRBJ1-1; D remains unclear. The CDR3 DNA reads as TGTGCCAGCAGTGACTGCGTTATTCAGCGAACCAACACTGAAGCTTTCTTT. It specifies CASSDCVIQRTNTEAFF.